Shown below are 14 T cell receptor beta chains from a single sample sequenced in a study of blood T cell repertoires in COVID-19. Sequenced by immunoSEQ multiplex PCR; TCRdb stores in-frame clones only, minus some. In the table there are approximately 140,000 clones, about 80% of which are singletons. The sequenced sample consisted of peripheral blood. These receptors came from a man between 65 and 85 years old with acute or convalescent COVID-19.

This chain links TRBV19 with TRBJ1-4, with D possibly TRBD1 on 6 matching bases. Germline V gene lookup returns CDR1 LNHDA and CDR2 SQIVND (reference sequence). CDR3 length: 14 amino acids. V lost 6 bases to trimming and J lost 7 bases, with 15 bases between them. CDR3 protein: CASRRTAGSEKLFF. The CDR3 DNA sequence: TGTGCCAGTAGGAGGACAGCCGGTAGTGAAAAACTGTTTTTT.

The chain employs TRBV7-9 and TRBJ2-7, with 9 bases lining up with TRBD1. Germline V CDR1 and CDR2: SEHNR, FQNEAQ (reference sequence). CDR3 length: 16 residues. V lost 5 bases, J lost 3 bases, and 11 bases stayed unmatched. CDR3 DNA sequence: TGTGCCAGCAGCCCACTCAGAGGGACAGGGAGCTACGAGCAGTACTTC. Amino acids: CASSPLRGTGSYEQYF.

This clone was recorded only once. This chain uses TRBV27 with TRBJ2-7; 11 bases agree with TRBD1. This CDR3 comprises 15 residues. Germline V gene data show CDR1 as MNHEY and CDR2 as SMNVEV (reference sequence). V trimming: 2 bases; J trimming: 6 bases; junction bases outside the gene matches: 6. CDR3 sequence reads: CASSLAGTGGFEQYF. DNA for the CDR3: TGTGCCAGCAGTTTAGCCGGGACAGGGGGTTTCGAGCAGTACTTC.

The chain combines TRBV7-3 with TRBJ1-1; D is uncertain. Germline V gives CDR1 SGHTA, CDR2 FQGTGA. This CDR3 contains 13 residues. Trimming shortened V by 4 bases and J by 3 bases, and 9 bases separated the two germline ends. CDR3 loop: CASSSRRDTEAFF. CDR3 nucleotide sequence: TGTGCCAGCAGCTCACGACGGGACACTGAAGCTTTCTTT. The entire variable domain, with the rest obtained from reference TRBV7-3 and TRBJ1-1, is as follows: GAGVSQTPSNKVTEKGKYVELRCDPISGHTALYWYRQSLGQGPEFLIYFQGTGAADDSGLPNDRFFAVRPEGSVSTLKIQRTERGDSAVYLCASSSRRDTEAFFGQGTRLTVV.

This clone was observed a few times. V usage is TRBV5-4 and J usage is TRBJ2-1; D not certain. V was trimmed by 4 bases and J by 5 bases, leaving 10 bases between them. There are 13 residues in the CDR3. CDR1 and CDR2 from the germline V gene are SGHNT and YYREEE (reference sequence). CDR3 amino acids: CASSPEINNEQFF. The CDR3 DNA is TGTGCCAGCAGCCCGGAGATAAACAATGAGCAGTTCTTC. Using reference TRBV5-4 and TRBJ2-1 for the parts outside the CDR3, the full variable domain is ETGVTQSPTHLIKTRGQQVTLRCSSQSGHNTVSWYQQALGQGPQFIFQYYREEENGRGNFPPRFSGLQFPNYSSELNVNALELDDSALYLCASSPEINNEQFFGPGTRLTVL.

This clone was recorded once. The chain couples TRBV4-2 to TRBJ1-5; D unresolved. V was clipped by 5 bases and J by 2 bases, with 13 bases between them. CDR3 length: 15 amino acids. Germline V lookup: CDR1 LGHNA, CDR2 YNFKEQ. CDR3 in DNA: TGTGCCAGCAGCTCATGGGCCGGTGGCAATCAGCCCCAGCATTTT. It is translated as CASSSWAGGNQPQHF.

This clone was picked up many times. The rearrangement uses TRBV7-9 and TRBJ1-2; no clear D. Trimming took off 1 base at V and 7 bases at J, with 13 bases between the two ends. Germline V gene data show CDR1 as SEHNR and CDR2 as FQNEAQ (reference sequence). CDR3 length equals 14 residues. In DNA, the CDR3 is TGTGCCAGCAGCTTAGATTCCGGGTTTAGTGGCTACACCTTC. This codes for CASSLDSGFSGYTF.

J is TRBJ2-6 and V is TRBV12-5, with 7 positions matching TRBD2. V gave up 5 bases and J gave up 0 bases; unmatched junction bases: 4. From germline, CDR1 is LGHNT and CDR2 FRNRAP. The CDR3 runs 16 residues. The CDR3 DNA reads TGTGCTAGTGGTCGCGGGGGTATCTCTGGGGCCAACGTCCTGACTTTC. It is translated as CASGRGGISGANVLTF.

CDR3 amino acids: CASRRDSDNQPQHF. The CDR3 DNA reads TGTGCCAGCAGACGGGACAGTGACAATCAGCCCCAGCATTTT. The V call is TRBV6-6, the J call TRBJ1-5; 7 bases map to TRBD1. Unmatched junction bases numbered 5, after V lost 6 bases and J lost 3 bases. CDR1 is MNHNY and CDR2 is SVGAGI in the germline V gene (reference sequence). The CDR3 loop spans 14 amino acids.

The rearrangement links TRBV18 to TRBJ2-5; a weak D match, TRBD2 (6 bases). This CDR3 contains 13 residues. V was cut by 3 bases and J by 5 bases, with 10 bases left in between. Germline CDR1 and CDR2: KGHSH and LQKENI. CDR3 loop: CASSPGGRETQYF. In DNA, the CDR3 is TGTGCCAGCTCACCGGGGGGTCGGGAGACCCAGTACTTC. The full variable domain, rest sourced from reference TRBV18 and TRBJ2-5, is NAGVMQNPRHLVRRRGQEARLRCSPMKGHSHVYWYRQLPEEGLKFMVYLQKENIIDESGMPKERFSAEFPKEGPSILRIQQVVRGDSAAYFCASSPGGRETQYFGPGTRLLVL.

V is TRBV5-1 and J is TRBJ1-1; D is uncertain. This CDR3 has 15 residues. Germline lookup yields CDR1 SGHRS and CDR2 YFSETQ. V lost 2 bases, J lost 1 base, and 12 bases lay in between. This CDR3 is CASSFLGGGNTEAFF. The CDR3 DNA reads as TGCGCCAGCAGCTTTCTCGGCGGCGGGAACACTGAAGCTTTCTTT.

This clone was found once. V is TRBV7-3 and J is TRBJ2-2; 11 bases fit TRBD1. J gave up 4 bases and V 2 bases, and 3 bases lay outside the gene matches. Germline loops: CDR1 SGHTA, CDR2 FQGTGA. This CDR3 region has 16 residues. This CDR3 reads CASSLPGQGATGELFF. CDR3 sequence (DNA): TGTGCCAGCAGCTTACCTGGACAGGGGGCCACCGGGGAGCTGTTTTTT.

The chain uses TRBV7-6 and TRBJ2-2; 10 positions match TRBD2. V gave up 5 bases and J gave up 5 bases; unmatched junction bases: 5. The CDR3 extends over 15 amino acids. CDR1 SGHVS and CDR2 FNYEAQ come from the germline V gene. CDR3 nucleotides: TGTGCCAGCAGCCTTGTAGCGGGAGGAACCGGGGAGCTGTTTTTT. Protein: CASSLVAGGTGELFF.

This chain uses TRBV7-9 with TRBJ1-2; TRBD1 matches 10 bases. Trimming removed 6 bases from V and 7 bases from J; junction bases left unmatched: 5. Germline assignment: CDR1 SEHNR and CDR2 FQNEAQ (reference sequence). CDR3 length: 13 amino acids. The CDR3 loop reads CASSLGQGGGYTF. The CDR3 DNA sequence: TGTGCCAGCAGTCTCGGACAGGGGGGTGGCTACACCTTC.